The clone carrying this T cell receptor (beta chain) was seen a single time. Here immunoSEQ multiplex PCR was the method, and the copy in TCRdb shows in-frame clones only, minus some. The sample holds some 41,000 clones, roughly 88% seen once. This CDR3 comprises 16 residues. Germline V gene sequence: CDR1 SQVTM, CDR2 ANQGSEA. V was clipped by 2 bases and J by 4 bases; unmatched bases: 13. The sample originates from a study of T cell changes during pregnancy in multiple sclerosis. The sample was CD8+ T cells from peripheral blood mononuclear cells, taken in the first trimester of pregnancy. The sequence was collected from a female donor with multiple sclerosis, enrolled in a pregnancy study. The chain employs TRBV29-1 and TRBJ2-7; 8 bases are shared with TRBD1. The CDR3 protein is CSVELGGTGSLYEQYF. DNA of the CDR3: TGCAGCGTTGAATTAGGGGGGACAGGAAGCTTATACGAGCAGTACTTC.